This passage covers 27 T cell receptor beta chains from one sample sequenced in a study of long-term antiretroviral therapy in people with HIV. Assay version v3.0 of immunoSEQ was used, and it was run at survey level. Clones were read by immunoSEQ multiplex PCR, and TCRdb kept only the in-frame ones, dropping some. The sample includes roughly 30,000 clones, over 90% of them seen just once. The input for sequencing was unsorted PBMCs, taken 6.3 years after starting antiretroviral therapy. The receptor set was obtained from a man aged 25-40 years with HIV.

The chain recombines TRBV6-1 with TRBJ1-6; D is unclear. Germline CDR1 MNHNS, CDR2 SASEGT. The V end was cut by 6 bases, the J end by 7 bases, with 10 bases between. The CDR3 is made up of 13 amino acids. The CDR3 loop reads CASSQTGNSPLHF. CDR3 DNA sequence: TGTGCCAGCAGCCAAACCGGGAATTCACCCCTCCACTTT.

V is TRBV4-1 and J is TRBJ2-6; D not certain. Trimming stripped 1 base from V and 0 bases from J, with 7 bases between. CDR1 and CDR2 (germline): MGHRA, YSYEKL. The CDR3 extends over 16 amino acids. Here the CDR3 DNA reads TGCGCCAGCAGCCAAGGTCTGTCCTCTGGGGCCAACGTCCTGACTTTC. It yields the protein CASSQGLSSGANVLTF.

The V and J genes are TRBV10-1 and TRBJ2-5; TRBD2 aligns across 9 bases. This CDR3 comprises 16 residues. Looked up from germline, CDR1 is WNHNN and CDR2 is SYGVQD (reference sequence). J gave up 5 bases and V 5 bases, and 12 bases lay outside the gene matches. CDR3 bases: TGCGCCAGCAGTAAAAGTAGCGGGAGTGTCCCGGAGACCCAGTACTTC. This encodes CASSKSSGSVPETQYF.

The J gene is TRBJ2-3, the V gene TRBV6-1; 7 bases match TRBD1. Germline V gene sequence: CDR1 MNHNS, CDR2 SASEGT. The CDR3 consists of 12 residues. Unmatched junction bases numbered 1, after V lost 7 bases and J lost 3 bases. CDR3 coding DNA: TGTGCCAGCAAGGACAGGACAGATACGCAGTATTTT. It is translated as CASKDRTDTQYF.

The V gene is TRBV5-4, the J gene TRBJ1-1; a possible D gene is TRBD1 (6 bases). Deletions cut 0 bases from V and 4 bases from J, with 10 bases between. The CDR3 runs 14 residues. Per the germline V gene, CDR1 is SGHNT and CDR2 is YYREEE (reference sequence). The CDR3: CASSLVRGRTEAFF. The CDR3 DNA is TGTGCCAGCAGCTTGGTTCGGGGGCGCACTGAAGCTTTCTTT.

The chain recombines TRBV6-5 with TRBJ2-5; 7 nucleotides line up with TRBD1. V lost 6 bases to trimming and J lost 3 bases; unmatched junction nucleotides: 7. Germline CDR1 and CDR2: MNHEY and SVGAGI. This CDR3 contains 14 residues. The CDR3: CASSPYDREETQYF. The CDR3 bases are TGTGCCAGCAGCCCCTACGACAGGGAAGAGACCCAGTACTTC.

The rearrangement links TRBV7-2 to TRBJ1-5, with TRBD1 identical over 10 bases. V lost 4 bases and J lost 0; bases outside the gene matches: 9. The CDR3 totals 18 residues. The germline gives CDR1 SGHTA, CDR2 FQGNSA. CDR3 region: CASSYVGTGAYSNQPQHF. CDR3 in DNA: TGTGCCAGCAGCTATGTGGGGACAGGGGCCTATAGCAATCAGCCCCAGCATTTT.

This sequence joins TRBV7-2 and TRBJ1-2; the D gene is possibly TRBD1 (6 bases). This CDR3 has 14 residues. Germline V gene lookup returns CDR1 SGHTA and CDR2 FQGNSA. The V end was cut by 4 bases, the J end by 4 bases, with 13 bases between. The CDR3 reads CASSSTGQPYGYTF. CDR3 bases: TGTGCCAGCAGCTCGACAGGACAGCCCTATGGCTACACCTTC. Filled out from reference TRBV7-2 and TRBJ1-2, the complete variable domain reads GAGVSQSPSNKVTEKGKDVELRCDPISGHTALYWYRQSLGQGLEFLIYFQGNSAPDKSGLPSDRFSAERTGGSVSTLTIQRTQQEDSAVYLCASSSTGQPYGYTFGSGTRLTVV.

The rearrangement joins TRBV7-8 to TRBJ2-7; D possibly corresponds to TRBD2 (5 bases). This CDR3 spans 13 amino acids. The V gene lost 2 bases and the J gene lost 1 base, with 6 bases spanning the gap. In germline, CDR1 is SGHVS, CDR2 FQNEAQ. CDR3 nucleotide sequence: TGTGCCAGCAGCTTATCGGGGTCCTACGAGCAGTACTTC. Residues: CASSLSGSYEQYF.

The chain combines TRBV7-3 with TRBJ2-3; 9 nucleotides match TRBD2. The CDR3 consists of 15 residues. Trimming removed 5 bases from V and 5 bases from J; junction bases left unmatched: 8. Germline CDR1 reads SGHTA; CDR2 reads FQGTGA. CDR3 coding DNA: TGTGCCAGCAGCCCAAGACTAGCGGTGTTAGATACGCAGTATTTT. Translation gives CASSPRLAVLDTQYF.

The chain is built from TRBV5-1 and TRBJ2-1; 7 bases agree with TRBD1. V gave up 3 bases and J gave up 8 bases; unmatched junction bases: 2. CDR1 is SGHRS, CDR2 YFSETQ, per germline. The CDR3 is made up of 12 amino acids. Here the CDR3 DNA reads TGCGCCAGCAGCTCACAGGGGCATGAGCAGTTCTTC. It yields the protein CASSSQGHEQFF.

This clone is a singleton in its sample. This rearrangement joins TRBV5-6 to TRBJ1-1, with D perhaps TRBD1 (5 bases). Germline assignment: CDR1 SGHDT and CDR2 YYEEEE. Trimming left V 4 bases short and J 4 bases short, with 11 bases between. The CDR3 length is 13 residues. CDR3 nucleotide sequence: TGTGCCAGCAGCCCGTCAGGGATCACTGAAGCTTTCTTT. Its translation: CASSPSGITEAFF. The full variable domain, in which reference TRBV5-6 and TRBJ1-1 provide the parts outside the CDR3, is DAGVTQSPTHLIKTRGQQVTLRCSPKSGHDTVSWYQQALGQGPQFIFQYYEEEERQRGNFPDRFSGHQFPNYSSELNVNALLLGDSALYLCASSPSGITEAFFGQGTRLTVV.

This clone came up once. The J gene is TRBJ2-2, the V gene TRBV6-5; 11 bases are a match to TRBD1. With V trimmed by 5 bases and J by 7 bases, 3 bases remained unmatched. This CDR3 has 14 residues. Germline V gene sequence: CDR1 MNHEY, CDR2 SVGAGI. The CDR3 DNA sequence: TGTGCCAGCAGTCGGACAGGGGGCAACGGGGAGCTGTTTTTT. This sequence encodes CASSRTGGNGELFF.

The CDR3, as DNA: TGTGCCAGCCTGGACAGGGGACGGCCAGATACGCAGTATTTT. It specifies CASLDRGRPDTQYF. The chain links TRBV28 to TRBJ2-3, with 9 bases that match TRBD1. J was trimmed by 4 bases and V by 8 bases; bases with no gene match: 7. The CDR3 covers 14 residues. Germline V gene data show CDR1 as MDHEN and CDR2 as SYDVKM.

This rearrangement joins TRBV30 to TRBJ2-1, with 8 positions matching TRBD2. Per the germline V gene, CDR1 is GTSNPN and CDR2 is SVGIG (reference sequence). V lost 2 bases, J lost 9 bases, and 9 bases stayed unmatched. The CDR3 sequence is 14 residues long. CDR3 loop: CAWSMSGGIAEQFF. The CDR3, as DNA: TGTGCCTGGAGTATGAGCGGGGGTATCGCTGAGCAGTTCTTC.

This clone was counted a single time. The genes are TRBV10-3 and TRBJ1-5; 10 nucleotides agree with TRBD1. Germline V CDR1 and CDR2: ENHRY, SYGVKD. The CDR3 sequence is 14 residues long. The junction had 1 base not matched to a gene; V was cut back by 4 bases and J by 4 bases. Here the CDR3 DNA reads TGTGCCATCAGTGGGGGACAGGGGAATCAGCCCCAGCATTTT. Its translation: CAISGGQGNQPQHF.

The chain couples TRBV28 to TRBJ2-7; D is perhaps TRBD1 or TRBD2 (8 bases each). Deletions cut 6 bases from V and 0 bases from J, with 15 bases between. Germline CDR1 MDHEN, CDR2 SYDVKM. CDR3 length: 15 residues. The CDR3 is CASRSGGQDSYEQYF. CDR3 nucleotides: TGTGCCAGCAGGAGCGGGGGACAGGACTCCTACGAGCAGTACTTC.

The genes are TRBV2 and TRBJ1-4; D is unclear. In germline, CDR1 is SNHLY, CDR2 FYNNEI. The CDR3 runs 16 residues. Trimming shortened V by 4 bases and J by 7 bases, and 19 bases separated the two germline ends. The CDR3 DNA sequence: TGTGCCAGCAGTGGAGGGCGGACCCGAGGAGGTGAAAAACTGTTTTTT. This sequence encodes CASSGGRTRGGEKLFF.

The chain combines TRBV9 with TRBJ1-5; 8 bases are a match to TRBD1. The CDR3 is 15 residues long. Per germline, CDR1 SGDLS and CDR2 YYNGEE. The V segment lost 4 bases and the J segment 4 bases; nucleotides outside the gene matches: 7. DNA of the CDR3: TGTGCCAGCAGCTTCCGGGACAGGCCGAATCAGCCCCAGCATTTT. Translating gives CASSFRDRPNQPQHF.

This chain uses TRBV5-8 with TRBJ2-1, with a weak D call TRBD1 (6 bases). Trimming removed 2 bases from V and 6 bases from J, with 15 bases in between. Germline CDR1 and CDR2: SGHTS and YDEGEE. This CDR3 has 15 residues. CDR3 sequence: CASSFTGKVSNEQFF. For the CDR3, the DNA is TGTGCCAGCAGCTTTACAGGGAAGGTCAGCAATGAGCAGTTCTTC. Complete variable domain (other parts from reference TRBV5-8 and TRBJ2-1): EAGVTQSPTHLIKTRGQQATLRCSPISGHTSVYWYQQALGLGLQFLLWYDEGEERNRGNFPPRFSGRQFPNYSSELNVNALELEDSALYLCASSFTGKVSNEQFFGPGTRLTVL.

The CDR3 region is CASSRQEEETQYF. CDR3 in DNA: TGCGCCAGCAGCCGGCAGGAGGAAGAGACCCAGTACTTC. The chain uses TRBV4-1 and TRBJ2-5, with D maybe TRBD2 (5 bases). Trimming cost V 4 bases and J 3 bases, with 9 bases left between them. This CDR3 is built from 13 residues. Per the germline V gene, CDR1 is MGHRA and CDR2 is YSYEKL.

V gene TRBV19 combines with J gene TRBJ1-1; D is ambiguous. The germline CDR1 and CDR2 sequences are LNHDA and SQIVND (reference sequence). Trimming took 5 bases from V and 2 from J, leaving 9 bases between them. The CDR3 contains 13 residues. The DNA for the CDR3 is TGTGCCAGTAGTTTGCTATCCAACACTGAAGCTTTCTTT. It translates to CASSLLSNTEAFF.

This chain connects TRBV28 to TRBJ1-2, with TRBD1 identical over 7 bases. The CDR3 runs to 14 residues. Losses at the gene ends were 6 bases for V and 8 bases for J; bases not matched to a gene: 12. Germline V gives CDR1 MDHEN, CDR2 SYDVKM. CDR3 amino acids: CASSDVQGIGGYTF. CDR3 nucleotides: TGTGCCAGCAGCGACGTACAGGGGATAGGCGGCTACACCTTC.

The CDR3 nucleotides are TGTGCCAGCAGGGGGGAGGACCTGGGGTACGAGCAGTACTTC. Amino acids: CASRGEDLGYEQYF. V gene TRBV6-1 combines with J gene TRBJ2-7; maybe TRBD2 (6 bases). This CDR3 spans 14 amino acids. Germline assignment: CDR1 MNHNS and CDR2 SASEGT. The V end lost 6 bases, the J end lost 4 bases, and 16 bases lay between the germline ends.

CDR3 nucleotide sequence: TGTGCCAGCAGAGCGACAGGCTATGGCTACACCTTC. This codes for CASRATGYGYTF. The chain combines TRBV2 with TRBJ1-2, with D perhaps TRBD1 (6 bases). V lost 6 bases and J lost 4, with 9 bases in between. Looked up from germline, CDR1 is SNHLY and CDR2 is FYNNEI. The length of the CDR3 is 12 residues.

The chain links TRBV5-4 to TRBJ2-5; D is possibly TRBD1 (5 bases). Germline V gene data show CDR1 as SGHNT and CDR2 as YYREEE (reference sequence). The germline V and J ends were trimmed by 5 bases and 1 base, with 21 bases remaining between them. CDR3 length equals 17 residues. Here the CDR3 DNA reads TGTGCCAGCAGTCAAGGTGGTCCAGGGATAAGCCAAGAGACCCAGTACTTC. Its protein product is CASSQGGPGISQETQYF.

This rearrangement joins TRBV19 to TRBJ1-6; D remains unclear. Trimming pared 8 bases from V and 7 bases from J, leaving 9 bases between. There are 12 residues in the CDR3. The germline gives CDR1 LNHDA, CDR2 SQIVND (reference sequence). The CDR3 DNA is TGTGCCAGTCTGGGGTGGAATTCACCCCTCCACTTT. Protein sequence: CASLGWNSPLHF.